The present entry profiles one T cell receptor beta chain with its context. Antigen: not known. Each donor supplied roughly 9.2 milliliters of peripheral blood. These data belong to a study of blood T cells in healthy people across ages. This CDR3 is 13 amino acids long. The germline V gene encodes CDR1 SGHTA and CDR2 FQGNSA. Points from the study as a whole: As age increased, TCR beta diversity per million T cells fell in a roughly linear fashion.

The authors ran a second PCR of about 6 to 12 cycles using a sample-barcoded 5' primer and a J-beta primer mix. Tagging of each cDNA molecule was performed by a template-switch adaptor with 12 random nucleotides. TCRdb analysed the 5' RACE reads with MiXCR anew, one entry per CDR3 protein. The sample carries hundreds of thousands of distinct CDR3 sequences, about a third recorded once. This chain uses TRBV7-2 with TRBJ2-1, with D unresolved. The J call may not be correct, given that the DNA end is closer to TRBJ2-7. Sequencing was carried out using blood. The source is a woman of 80 years or more in good health. CDR3 sequence (DNA): TGTGCCAGCAGTCCATCCCGCTACAATGAGCAGTACTTC. This sequence encodes CASSPSRYNEQYF.